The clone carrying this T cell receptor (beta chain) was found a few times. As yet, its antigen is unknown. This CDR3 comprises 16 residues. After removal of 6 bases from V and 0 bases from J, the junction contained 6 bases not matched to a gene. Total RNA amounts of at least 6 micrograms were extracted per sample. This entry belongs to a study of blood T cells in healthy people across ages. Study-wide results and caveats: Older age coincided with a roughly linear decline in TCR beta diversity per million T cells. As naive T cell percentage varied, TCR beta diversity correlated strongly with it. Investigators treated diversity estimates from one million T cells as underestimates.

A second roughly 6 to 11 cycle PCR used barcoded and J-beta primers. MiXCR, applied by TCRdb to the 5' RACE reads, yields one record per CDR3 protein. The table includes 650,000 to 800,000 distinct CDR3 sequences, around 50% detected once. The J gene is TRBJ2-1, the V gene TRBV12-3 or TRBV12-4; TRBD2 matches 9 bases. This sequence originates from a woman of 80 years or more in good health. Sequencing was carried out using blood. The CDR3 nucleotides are TGTGCCAGCAGGTCTAGCGGGGCTAGCTCCTACAATGAGCAGTTCTTC. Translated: CASRSSGASSYNEQFF.